One sample yielded the 31 T cell receptor beta chains listed below, sequenced in a study of shared clonotypes between healthy human individuals (dated by TCRdb to about 2020). Libraries came from the immunoSEQ multiplex PCR assay. Imported from immuneACCESS, the table was reduced by TCRdb to in-frame sequences with V and J called. These copies leave out some clones; in studies compared against another copy, an unresolved V gene accounts for under half, and the cause of the remainder is not known. Here the sample has around 690,000 clones; 90% occur a single time. 30% to 40% of the sample is in the top ten clones. The sequencing input was memory CD8+ T cells from PBMCs. The sample's cell subset or site, from its label and the paper: CD45RO+ cells pooled with CCR7-negative TemRA cells. The receptors stem from a man aged 18 to 30 in good health. Some clones in this sample may be carry-over from other donors' samples.

The chain joins TRBV28 to TRBJ1-5; 7 bases map to TRBD1. Germline assignment: CDR1 MDHEN and CDR2 SYDVKM. The V gene end was trimmed by 1 base and the J gene end by 0 bases; junction bases not matched to a gene: 6. This CDR3 has 17 amino acids. The CDR3 here is CASSLLDRTYSNQPQHF. DNA for the CDR3: TGTGCCAGCAGTTTATTGGACAGGACCTATAGCAATCAGCCCCAGCATTTT.

This chain uses TRBV6-1 with TRBJ1-1; D is perhaps TRBD1 (5 bases). V lost 6 bases to trimming and J lost 8 bases, with 16 bases between them. CDR1 and CDR2 (germline): MNHNS, SASEGT. This CDR3 is built from 13 residues. In nucleotides, the CDR3 is TGTGCCAGCAGCCGAGGGGACGCAGGCGAAGCTTTCTTT. Its protein is CASSRGDAGEAFF.

About this clone itself: Other DNA sequences in the same sample also yield this CDR3. This rearrangement joins TRBV7-3 to TRBJ2-3; 8 bases match TRBD2. Trimming took 1 base from V and 3 from J; bases not matched to a gene: 3. This CDR3 spans 15 amino acids. CDR1 is SGHTA, CDR2 FQGTGA, per germline. DNA for the CDR3: TGTGCCAGCAGCTTAATCGGCGGGGGGACAGATACGCAGTATTTT. This sequence encodes CASSLIGGGTDTQYF.

The rearrangement joins TRBV27 to TRBJ2-7; possible D gene TRBD1, 5 bases. The CDR3 sequence is 15 residues long. Trimming shortened V by 2 bases and J by 3 bases, and 14 bases separated the two germline ends. Germline-derived CDR1 and CDR2 are MNHEY and SMNVEV (reference sequence). The CDR3 region is CASSLRGSVFYEQYF. Written as DNA, the CDR3 is TGTGCCAGCAGTTTAAGGGGCAGCGTTTTCTACGAGCAGTACTTC.

This rearrangement joins TRBV9 to TRBJ2-5; D call uncertain. The CDR3 is made up of 14 amino acids. The V gene lost 2 bases and the J gene lost 5 bases, with 13 bases spanning the gap. Germline CDR1 is SGDLS and CDR2 is YYNGEE. The CDR3: CASSVSPASETQYF. For the CDR3, the DNA is TGTGCCAGCAGCGTGTCCCCGGCCTCGGAGACCCAGTACTTC.

This sequence joins TRBV19 and TRBJ2-7; D remains unclear. Germline lookup yields CDR1 LNHDA and CDR2 SQIVND (reference sequence). CDR3 length equals 15 residues. Trimming pared 3 bases from V and 0 bases from J, leaving 12 bases between. The CDR3 DNA sequence: TGTGCCAGTAGTATCCCTCTGGGAAGCTCCTACGAGCAGTACTTC. Its protein is CASSIPLGSSYEQYF.

The CDR3 DNA sequence: TGTGCCAGCAAACGCGGAGGGGGCGGCAATCAGCCCCAGCATTTT. This encodes CASKRGGGGNQPQHF. This chain connects TRBV6-1 to TRBJ1-5, with TRBD1 matching 7 bases. Trimming at V came to 7 bases and at J to 2 bases, leaving 8 bases not matched to a gene. The length of the CDR3 is 15 residues. The germline V gene encodes CDR1 MNHNS and CDR2 SASEGT.

This clone was recorded once. V gene TRBV27 combines with J gene TRBJ1-5; TRBD1 might be the D (5 bases). CDR3 length equals 14 residues. V gave up 8 bases and J gave up 2 bases, with 13 bases separating them. Per the germline V gene, CDR1 is MNHEY and CDR2 is SMNVEV (reference sequence). CDR3 coding DNA: TGTGCCAGCCGTATGGGGGGTGGCAATCAGCCCCAGCATTTT. It yields the protein CASRMGGGNQPQHF.

This chain uses TRBV4-1 with TRBJ1-1; 8 nucleotides align to TRBD1. V lost 2 bases to trimming and J lost 3 bases; unmatched junction nucleotides: 5. CDR1 MGHRA and CDR2 YSYEKL come from the germline V gene. There are 15 residues in the CDR3. The CDR3 sequence is CASSQRTGRDTEAFF. The CDR3 nucleotides read TGCGCCAGCAGCCAAAGGACAGGGAGGGACACTGAAGCTTTCTTT.

This sequence joins TRBV9 and TRBJ2-7; 14 bases map to TRBD2. The CDR3 is 15 amino acids. Trimming at V came to 4 bases and at J to 3 bases, leaving 3 bases not matched to a gene. Per the germline V gene, CDR1 is SGDLS and CDR2 is YYNGEE. Written as DNA, the CDR3 is TGTGCCAGCAGCTTAGGGACTAGCGGGAGCTACGAGCAGTACTTC. Amino acid sequence: CASSLGTSGSYEQYF.

The CDR3 loop is CASSLEGTQGSTGELFF. The CDR3 nucleotides read TGTGCCAGCAGCTTAGAGGGGACCCAAGGGAGCACCGGGGAGCTGTTTTTT. V usage is TRBV11-2 and J usage is TRBJ2-2, with D perhaps being TRBD1 or TRBD2 (5 bases each). V was clipped by 0 bases and J by 4 bases, with 15 bases between them. Germline assignment: CDR1 SGHAT and CDR2 FQNNGV. CDR3 length: 17 residues.

The sample holds one count of this clone. J is TRBJ1-5 and V is TRBV6-5, with 8 positions matching TRBD1. The CDR3 contains 14 residues. In germline, CDR1 is MNHEY, CDR2 SVGAGI. The J segment lost 6 bases and the V segment lost 6 bases, leaving 7 bases of the junction unmatched. CDR3 residues: CASSSTGGSQPQHF. The CDR3 DNA is TGTGCCAGCAGCTCAACAGGGGGGAGTCAGCCCCAGCATTTT.

The V and J genes are TRBV11-2 and TRBJ2-7, with a weak D call TRBD2 (6 bases). CDR3 size: 12 residues. CDR1 is SGHAT and CDR2 is FQNNGV in the germline V gene. V lost 5 bases and J 5 bases, leaving 10 bases between the germline ends. The DNA for the CDR3 is TGTGCCAGCAGCCGATGGGGGGACGAGCAGTACTTC. Translated, it gives CASSRWGDEQYF.

In the case of this clone: In the same sample, other DNA sequences code for this CDR3. The chain uses TRBV27 and TRBJ2-7; D gene uncertain. Germline V CDR1 and CDR2: MNHEY, SMNVEV (reference sequence). The V gene lost 0 bases and the J gene lost 2 bases, with 5 bases spanning the gap. This CDR3 spans 13 amino acids. CDR3 sequence: CASSLSGPYEQYF. The CDR3 bases are TGTGCCAGCAGTTTATCGGGCCCCTACGAGCAGTACTTC.

This sequence joins TRBV19 and TRBJ2-7; 8 bases align to TRBD1. V was pared by 2 bases and J by 3 bases, with 6 bases of the junction left unmatched. This CDR3 has 15 amino acids. The germline gives CDR1 LNHDA, CDR2 SQIVND (reference sequence). CDR3 sequence: CASSILPGQVYEQYF. The CDR3, as DNA: TGTGCCAGTAGTATATTACCGGGACAGGTCTACGAGCAGTACTTC.

This clone was recorded only once. The chain has TRBV5-5 and TRBJ2-7; D is unresolved. The CDR3 is 15 amino acids. The germline gives CDR1 SGHKS, CDR2 YYEKEE (reference sequence). Deletions cut 0 bases from V and 3 bases from J, with 13 bases between. CDR3 residues: CASSLVARSYYEQYF. CDR3 nucleotides: TGTGCCAGCAGCTTGGTGGCCAGGTCCTACTACGAGCAGTACTTC.

The chain employs TRBV7-9 and TRBJ1-1, with 9 nucleotides matching TRBD1. V lost 4 bases to trimming and J lost 6 bases; unmatched junction nucleotides: 15. This CDR3 is 17 amino acids long. Germline V gives CDR1 SEHNR, CDR2 FQNEAQ (reference sequence). The CDR3 DNA reads TGTGCCAGCAGCTCGAGCGGACAGGGGTGGTCGGGAGCTGAAGCTTTCTTT. It encodes CASSSSGQGWSGAEAFF.

The rearrangement uses TRBV30 and TRBJ2-7, with a weak D call TRBD2 (5 bases). V dropped 3 bases and J dropped 0 bases, with 27 bases sitting between them. This CDR3 has 19 amino acids. Per germline, CDR1 GTSNPN and CDR2 SVGIG (reference sequence). Written as DNA, the CDR3 is TGTGCCTGGAGCGGGAAAGTTTGGATAGGAGGACCCATCTCCTACGAGCAGTACTTC. This encodes CAWSGKVWIGGPISYEQYF.

The V call is TRBV12-5, the J call TRBJ1-1, with D maybe TRBD1 (6 bases). The V end lost 0 bases, the J end lost 1 base, and 12 bases lay between the germline ends. The CDR3 sequence is 16 residues long. From germline, CDR1 is LGHNT and CDR2 FRNRAP. The CDR3 nucleotides read TGTGCTAGTGGTTTGGTACACGTAGGGGGGAACACTGAAGCTTTCTTT. Protein product: CASGLVHVGGNTEAFF.

The CDR3 sequence is CASSVEGYSYEQYF. The CDR3 region has the DNA TGTGCCAGCAGCGTAGAGGGCTACTCCTACGAGCAGTACTTC. V gene TRBV9 combines with J gene TRBJ2-7; D remains ambiguous. V gave up 0 bases and J gave up 0 bases, with 7 bases separating them. Germline V gene data show CDR1 as SGDLS and CDR2 as YYNGEE. The CDR3 is 14 residues long.

V usage is TRBV19 and J usage is TRBJ1-1; D remains unclear. V was trimmed by 4 bases and J by 8 bases, leaving 14 bases between them. CDR3 size: 13 residues. Germline loops: CDR1 LNHDA, CDR2 SQIVND (reference sequence). CDR3 in DNA: TGTGCCAGTAGTACCCTCGGTAGCAGCGAAGCTTTCTTT. It yields the protein CASSTLGSSEAFF.

J is TRBJ2-7 and V is TRBV5-6; 8 bases are shared with TRBD2. The V gene's germline CDR1 is SGHDT and CDR2 YYEEEE. The V and J ends lost 2 bases and 3 bases, in that order; junction bases with no gene match: 7. The CDR3 covers 15 residues. CDR3 coding DNA: TGTGCCAGCAGCTTCGGCCCCGGGGGGGGCTACGAGCAGTACTTC. It codes for CASSFGPGGGYEQYF. The full variable domain, with the rest looked up from reference TRBV5-6 and TRBJ2-7, is DAGVTQSPTHLIKTRGQQVTLRCSPKSGHDTVSWYQQALGQGPQFIFQYYEEEERQRGNFPDRFSGHQFPNYSSELNVNALLLGDSALYLCASSFGPGGGYEQYFGPGTRLTVT.

The V gene is TRBV10-3, the J gene TRBJ2-1, with no clear D. Trimming shortened V by 0 bases and J by 3 bases, and 9 bases separated the two germline ends. CDR3 length: 15 amino acids. CDR1 is ENHRY, CDR2 SYGVKD, per germline. The CDR3 loop reads CAISESRAIYNEQFF. CDR3 DNA: TGTGCCATCAGTGAGTCCCGGGCTATCTACAATGAGCAGTTCTTC.

The genes are TRBV27 and TRBJ1-2; D perhaps matches TRBD1 (6 bases). Germline CDR1 reads MNHEY; CDR2 reads SMNVEV (reference sequence). V gave up 2 bases and J gave up 11 bases, with 21 bases separating them. This CDR3 contains 15 residues. The CDR3 DNA reads as TGTGCCAGCAGTTTAGGAACAGGGATTAAGGGAGGATACACCTTC. Amino acid sequence: CASSLGTGIKGGYTF.

The genes are TRBV28 and TRBJ2-7, with D possibly called TRBD1 or TRBD2 (5 bases each). Per the germline V gene, CDR1 is MDHEN and CDR2 is SYDVKM. Trimming removed 2 bases at V and 5 bases at J, with 22 bases between. The CDR3 is 17 amino acids. CDR3 nucleotide sequence: TGTGCCAGCAGTTTACTCCTACTGCCGGGACCAACTGACGAGCAGTACTTC. Encoded protein: CASSLLLLPGPTDEQYF.

The rearrangement joins TRBV5-6 to TRBJ2-1; 9 bases line up with TRBD1. The CDR3 length is 15 residues. J gave up 7 bases and V 4 bases, and 9 bases lay outside the gene matches. Germline V gives CDR1 SGHDT, CDR2 YYEEEE. The CDR3 nucleotides read TGTGCCAGCAGCCCGACAGGGGGTTGGGGGAATGAGCAGTTCTTC. It translates to CASSPTGGWGNEQFF.

The rearrangement links TRBV19 to TRBJ2-1; unclear D gene. The germline V and J ends were trimmed by 6 bases and 10 bases, with 16 bases remaining between them. Germline CDR1 LNHDA, CDR2 SQIVND (reference sequence). The CDR3 sequence is 13 residues long. Written as DNA, the CDR3 is TGTGCCAGTAGGCCAGTCGGGCGTAGGGAGCAGTTCTTC. Translating it yields CASRPVGRREQFF.

This rearrangement joins TRBV10-3 to TRBJ2-3; the match to TRBD2 covers 12 bases. Germline V lookup: CDR1 ENHRY, CDR2 SYGVKD. CDR3 length: 16 amino acids. Unmatched junction bases numbered 7, after V lost 3 bases and J lost 6 bases. The CDR3 protein is CAISDPGLAGGDTQYF. CDR3 DNA sequence: TGTGCCATCAGTGACCCTGGGCTAGCGGGAGGGGATACGCAGTATTTT.

The V gene is TRBV28, the J gene TRBJ2-5; 8 nucleotides align to TRBD2. The V and J ends lost 8 bases and 1 base, in that order; junction bases with no gene match: 9. This CDR3 is 15 amino acids long. Per germline, CDR1 MDHEN and CDR2 SYDVKM. In nucleotides, the CDR3 is TGTGCCAGCGGTCGGCGGGAGGCAGTCCAAGAGACCCAGTACTTC. It translates to CASGRREAVQETQYF.

In this sample, this clone turned up a few times. This chain joins TRBV29-1 and TRBJ1-1, with D maybe TRBD1 (6 bases). The germline CDR1 and CDR2 sequences are SQVTM and ANQGSEA. This CDR3 contains 12 residues. Trimming cost V 4 bases and J 6 bases, with 12 bases left between them. The chain's CDR3 is CSVVTGWAEAFF. In nucleotides, the CDR3 is TGCAGCGTTGTCACAGGGTGGGCTGAAGCTTTCTTT.

This clone was observed a single time. The J gene is TRBJ1-1, the V gene TRBV28; a possible D gene is TRBD1 (6 bases). Per germline, CDR1 MDHEN and CDR2 SYDVKM. The CDR3 has 16 amino acids. The V and J ends lost 3 bases and 7 bases respectively, with 21 bases between them. Here the CDR3 reads CASSFHPSGGSFEAFF. The CDR3, as DNA: TGTGCCAGCAGTTTCCACCCCTCTGGGGGCTCGTTTGAAGCTTTCTTT.